The clone carrying this TCR beta chain was seen only a few times. This CDR3 contains 13 residues. CDR1 and CDR2 (germline): GTSNPN, SVGIG (reference sequence). V was pared by 1 base and J by 9 bases, with 3 bases of the junction left unmatched. The sample belongs to a study of blood T cell repertoires in COVID-19. In the study overall: Sample material is recorded as cDNA or gDNA derived from T cells, B-cell-depleted T cells, or PBMCs.

Using immunoSEQ multiplex PCR, the repertoire was profiled, and TCRdb retains in-frame clones only, with some absent. The sample contains a few hundred thousand clones, 82% of which appear only once. The chain has TRBV30 and TRBJ1-6; 7 nucleotides line up with TRBD1. The clonotype was recovered from a woman aged 18-29 years with acute or convalescent COVID-19. Sample: peripheral blood. CDR3 region: CAWSENRGSPLHF. The CDR3 bases are TGTGCCTGGAGTGAAAACAGGGGTTCACCCCTCCACTTT.